This T cell receptor (beta chain) came from a study of beta chain features in type 1 diabetes. Study-level background: Sorted cells examined across all samples numbered around 100 million. The study's findings and limits: Fewer junction insertions and more nucleotide deletions appeared in type 1 diabetes patients.

Per the germline V gene, CDR1 is MNHEY and CDR2 is SVGAGI. This CDR3 is built from 13 residues. V shed 2 bases and J shed 2 bases, with 4 bases lying between them. The isolated RNA, all of it, was reverse transcribed, so expressed TCRB transcripts were what got sequenced. This table comes from immunoSEQ multiplex PCR, and its TCRdb copy is limited to in-frame clones, with some not included. The table lists about half a million clones, around 10% of them singletons. Sorted CD4+ subsets: naive, central memory, regulatory, stem cell-like memory (CD45RO/CCR7/CD25/CD127/CD95/CD27 panel). A note on this clone: Its antigen is unknown.

The source of this sequence is a woman younger than 30 in good health. The genes are TRBV6-5 and TRBJ1-5; unclear D gene. Sequencing was done on a sample of naive CD4+ T cells from blood. CDR3 in DNA: TGTGCCAGCAGTTACGTCGGCAATCAGCCCCAGCATTTT. Translated, it gives CASSYVGNQPQHF.